One and the same sample provided the 29 T cell receptor beta chains below, sequenced in a study of blood T cells in healthy people across ages. Combining a sample-barcoded 5' primer with a J-beta primer mix, a second PCR ran for 7 to 11 cycles. TCRdb re-derived calls from the 5' RACE reads in MiXCR, one entry per CDR3 protein. The sample carries 600,000 to 850,000 distinct CDR3 sequences, approximately 25% recorded once. A further study also used this sample, focusing on T cells of mothers and their children.

Sequenced: blood. The source of these receptors is a boy aged 5-17 years in good health.

This chain joins TRBV29-1 and TRBJ2-7; perhaps TRBD1 as D (5 bases). CDR1 is SQVTM and CDR2 is ANQGSEA in the germline V gene. The CDR3 is made up of 14 amino acids. The germline V and J ends were trimmed by 2 bases and 5 bases, with 16 bases remaining between them. CDR3 nucleotides: TGCAGCGTTGAATCCGGTCAGGGAATTGACGAGCAGTACTTC. It is translated as CSVESGQGIDEQYF.

V usage is TRBV24-1 and J usage is TRBJ2-1; tentatively, D is TRBD1 or TRBD2 (5 bases each). Germline V CDR1 and CDR2: KGHDR, SFDVKD. The CDR3 totals 15 residues. Trimming stripped 6 bases from V and 5 bases from J, with 16 bases between. For the CDR3, the DNA is TGTGCCACCAGTCGCCCACGGGACGGTAACAATGAGCAGTTCTTC. Translating gives CATSRPRDGNNEQFF.

This clonotype was detected a few times. The chain couples TRBV18 to TRBJ2-2; TRBD1 might be the D (5 bases). Trimming took 3 bases from V and 1 from J, leaving 18 bases between them. The CDR3 runs 18 residues. Germline V gene data show CDR1 as KGHSH and CDR2 as LQKENI. The CDR3 coding sequence is TGTGCCAGCTCACCTACCTCCGCCAGGGATCTGAACACCGGGGAGCTGTTTTTT. Translating it yields CASSPTSARDLNTGELFF.

V usage is TRBV7-3 and J usage is TRBJ2-7, with 9 bases matching TRBD2. The DNA end lines up better with TRBJ2-5; the J call may be wrong. The CDR3 sequence is 15 residues long. Per germline, CDR1 SGHTA and CDR2 FQGTGA. The CDR3 reads CASSLTSGGWETQYF. The CDR3 nucleotides read TGTGCCAGCAGCTTAACTAGCGGGGGTTGGGAGACCCAGTACTTC.

The genes are TRBV5-4 and TRBJ1-1, with D perhaps matching TRBD1 (5 bases). The CDR3 consists of 14 residues. The germline gives CDR1 SGHNT, CDR2 YYREEE (reference sequence). V lost 2 bases and J 4 bases, leaving 12 bases between the germline ends. CDR3: CASSFGSGGTEAFF. CDR3 in DNA: TGTGCCAGCAGCTTCGGCAGTGGGGGCACTGAAGCTTTCTTT.

V and J are TRBV4-3 and TRBJ1-1, with a tentative D call TRBD1 (5 bases). Trimming took off 0 bases at V and 5 bases at J, with 10 bases between the two ends. Germline V gene data show CDR1 as LGHNA and CDR2 as YSLEER. The CDR3 is 14 amino acids. CDR3 nucleotide sequence: TGCGCCAGCAGCCAAGATGGGGGGTGGACTGAAGCTTTCTTT. This encodes CASSQDGGWTEAFF.

This clonotype is a singleton in its sample. V gene TRBV19 combines with J gene TRBJ1-2; D unclear. V dropped 0 bases and J dropped 4 bases, with 12 bases sitting between them. The CDR3 is made up of 15 amino acids. CDR1 and CDR2 (germline): LNHDA, SQIVND (reference sequence). The DNA for the CDR3 is TGTGCCAGTAGTATAGACGCTGACTTCTCCTATGGCTACACCTTC. Translation gives CASSIDADFSYGYTF.

The genes are TRBV29-1 and TRBJ2-7; 14 nucleotides line up with TRBD2. In germline, CDR1 is SQVTM, CDR2 ANQGSEA. J gave up 4 bases and V 6 bases, and 5 bases lay outside the gene matches. The CDR3 runs to 14 residues. The CDR3 spells CSVLTSGREYEQYF. CDR3 coding DNA: TGCAGCGTACTGACTAGCGGGAGGGAATACGAGCAGTACTTC.

V gene TRBV6-5 combines with J gene TRBJ1-2, with D uncertain. Trimming shortened V by 6 bases and J by 8 bases, and 19 bases separated the two germline ends. CDR1 and CDR2 from the germline V gene are MNHEY and SVGAGI. This CDR3 is 14 amino acids long. CDR3 DNA sequence: TGTGCCAGCAGCCGAACAGTGCTACTCCCGGGCTACACCTTC. Translated: CASSRTVLLPGYTF.

The rearrangement joins TRBV6-1 to TRBJ2-5; 7 positions agree with TRBD1. Germline V gene data show CDR1 as MNHNS and CDR2 as SASEGT. The CDR3 is 14 amino acids. With 7 bases clipped from V and 1 base from J, the junction kept 6 bases outside the gene matches. The CDR3 coding sequence is TGTGCCAGCACACGGAACAGGGGCCAAGAGACCCAGTACTTC. Translated, it gives CASTRNRGQETQYF.

This clonotype appeared a few times. The genes are TRBV7-8 and TRBJ1-1; TRBD1 is a possible D gene (5 bases). The CDR3 totals 13 residues. The germline V and J ends were trimmed by 1 base and 6 bases, with 9 bases remaining between them. Germline CDR1 SGHVS, CDR2 FQNEAQ. CDR3 bases: TGTGCCAGCAGCTTAGATGGGGCCCCTGAAGCTTTCTTT. Translating it yields CASSLDGAPEAFF.

V is TRBV7-8 and J is TRBJ2-5, with no clear D. Germline CDR1 reads SGHVS; CDR2 reads FQNEAQ. The V gene lost 5 bases and the J gene lost 4 bases, with 11 bases spanning the gap. The length of the CDR3 is 13 residues. The CDR3 reads CASSPMVGETQYF. The DNA of the CDR3 is TGTGCCAGCAGCCCGATGGTCGGAGAGACCCAGTACTTC.

Only a few counts were recorded for this clonotype. This chain links TRBV28 with TRBJ2-5; possibly TRBD2 for D (5 bases). Germline values: CDR1 MDHEN, CDR2 SYDVKM. There are 16 residues in the CDR3. Trimming left V 6 bases short and J 2 bases short, with 19 bases between. The CDR3 here is CASSPDYLAVQETQYF. CDR3 DNA: TGTGCCAGCAGCCCAGACTACCTCGCCGTACAAGAGACCCAGTACTTC.

The CDR3 DNA reads as TGTGCCAGCAGTTTATGGCTAGCGGGGGACAATGAGCAGTTCTTC. This sequence encodes CASSLWLAGDNEQFF. The V gene is TRBV27, the J gene TRBJ2-5, with 10 bases fitting TRBD2. The DNA matches TRBJ2-1 better at its end, which makes the J call doubtful. This CDR3 is 15 amino acids long. Germline loops: CDR1 MNHEY, CDR2 SMNVEV (reference sequence).

This chain uses TRBV27 with TRBJ2-5, with 11 nucleotides matching TRBD1. TRBJ2-7 matches the DNA end more closely, so the J call is doubtful. Germline V gene data show CDR1 as MNHEY and CDR2 as SMNVEV (reference sequence). The CDR3 consists of 14 residues. As DNA, the CDR3 is TGTGCCAGCAGCCCGGGACAGGGGGAATACGAGCAGTACTTC. Its protein product is CASSPGQGEYEQYF.

The table lists this clonotype with a few counts. The rearrangement joins TRBV12-3 or TRBV12-4 to TRBJ1-1; D call uncertain. With 7 bases removed from V and 0 bases from J, the gap between germline ends came to 18 bases. The CDR3 has 16 residues. The CDR3 sequence is CASILQLGAMNTEAFF. The CDR3 coding sequence is TGTGCCAGCATCCTCCAACTCGGAGCAATGAACACTGAAGCTTTCTTT.

The chain has TRBV2 and TRBJ2-3; 9 nucleotides match TRBD2. V gave up 2 bases and J gave up 2 bases; unmatched junction bases: 2. Germline V lookup: CDR1 SNHLY, CDR2 FYNNEI. This CDR3 comprises 15 residues. DNA for the CDR3: TGTGCCAGCAGTGAACTAGCGGGGTTCACAGATACGCAGTATTTT. Residues: CASSELAGFTDTQYF. Based on the CDR3 plus reference TRBV2 and TRBJ2-3, the full variable domain is EPEVTQTPSHQVTQMGQEVILRCVPISNHLYFYWYRQILGQKVEFLVSFYNNEISEKSEIFDDQFSVERPDGSNFTLKIRSTKLEDSAMYFCASSELAGFTDTQYFGPGTRLTVL.

CDR3 nucleotide sequence: TGCAGTGCTAGAGTCGGAGGGGTCGGTGGCTACACCTTC. Translated, it gives CSARVGGVGGYTF. V usage is TRBV20-1 and J usage is TRBJ1-2; tentative D call: TRBD1 (5 bases). Per the germline V gene, CDR1 is DFQATT and CDR2 is SNEGSKA (reference sequence). The CDR3 contains 13 residues. With 1 base removed from V and 7 bases from J, the gap between germline ends came to 13 bases.

CDR3 in amino acids: CSVGQGQFSEQYF. The DNA of the CDR3 is TGCAGCGTGGGACAGGGGCAGTTTAGCGAGCAGTACTTC. The chain has TRBV29-1 and TRBJ2-7, with 10 positions matching TRBD1. The CDR3 has 13 residues. Trimming took 6 bases from V and 6 from J; bases not matched to a gene: 8. Germline V gene sequence: CDR1 SQVTM, CDR2 ANQGSEA.

This clonotype occurred a few times. The J gene is TRBJ1-5, the V gene TRBV20-1, with no clear D. Looked up from germline, CDR1 is DFQATT and CDR2 is SNEGSKA (reference sequence). V lost 3 bases to trimming and J lost 4 bases, with 7 bases between them. There are 12 residues in the CDR3. This CDR3 reads CSASKQNQPQHF. CDR3 in DNA: TGCAGTGCTAGTAAGCAAAATCAGCCCCAGCATTTT.

This clonotype was detected only a few times. The V and J genes are TRBV7-9 and TRBJ2-1; D possibly matches TRBD1 or TRBD2 (5 bases each). The V gene lost 5 bases and the J gene lost 3 bases, with 17 bases spanning the gap. Germline V gene data show CDR1 as SEHNR and CDR2 as FQNEAQ (reference sequence). The CDR3 consists of 16 residues. The CDR3 coding sequence is TGTGCCAGCAGCCCCGGGACCTCGATGCACTACAATGAGCAGTTCTTC. This encodes CASSPGTSMHYNEQFF.

This clonotype was found a few times. V and J are TRBV29-1 and TRBJ2-2, with unresolved D. Germline V gene data show CDR1 as SQVTM and CDR2 as ANQGSEA. The CDR3 has 13 amino acids. V was cut by 3 bases and J by 4 bases, with 9 bases left in between. The CDR3 nucleotides read TGCAGCGTTGACCCCCTTGGCACCGGGGAGCTGTTTTTT. This encodes CSVDPLGTGELFF.

This clonotype was detected only a few times. CDR3 coding DNA: TGTGCCAGCAGCGTGAGGAGCAATGAGCAGTTCTTC. Translation gives CASSVRSNEQFF. V gene TRBV9 combines with J gene TRBJ2-1; D uncertain. The length of the CDR3 is 12 residues. V was pared by 2 bases and J by 6 bases, with 6 bases between. Germline CDR1 and CDR2: SGDLS and YYNGEE. Complete variable domain (other parts from reference TRBV9 and TRBJ2-1): DSGVTQTPKHLITATGQRVTLRCSPRSGDLSVYWYQQSLDQGLQFLIQYYNGEERAKGNILERFSAQQFPDLHSELNLSSLELGDSALYFCASSVRSNEQFFGPGTRLTVL.

The CDR3 DNA follows: TGTGCCAGCGCCGTGGACCCCGGAGGACTCTACGAGCAGTACTTC. Amino acid sequence: CASAVDPGGLYEQYF. The gene calls are TRBV5-4 and TRBJ2-5; TRBD2 is a possible D gene (5 bases). The closer fit of TRBJ2-7 to the DNA end suggests the J call may be wrong. The germline V gene encodes CDR1 SGHNT and CDR2 YYREEE (reference sequence). This CDR3 comprises 15 residues.

J is TRBJ2-5 and V is TRBV28, with 10 positions matching TRBD1. The CDR3 totals 14 residues. V dropped 5 bases and J dropped 5; count of bases not matched to a gene: 5. Germline CDR1 and CDR2: MDHEN and SYDVKM. The chain's CDR3 is CASSGGQGVETQYF. CDR3 sequence (DNA): TGTGCCAGCAGTGGAGGACAGGGGGTTGAGACCCAGTACTTC.

This clonotype was observed a few times. The rearrangement uses TRBV10-3 and TRBJ2-5; no firm D call. CDR1 is ENHRY and CDR2 is SYGVKD in the germline V gene. CDR3 length: 15 residues. V was pared by 2 bases and J by 0 bases, with 10 bases between. The CDR3 DNA reads as TGTGCCATCAGTGAGACAGTACAGTACCAAGAGACCCAGTACTTC. It codes for CAISETVQYQETQYF.

This clonotype was observed a handful of times. V and J are TRBV29-1 and TRBJ2-1; 8 positions match TRBD1. The trim removed 0 bases at V and 6 bases at J, leaving 13 bases unmatched. The CDR3 contains 17 residues. Looked up from germline, CDR1 is SQVTM and CDR2 is ANQGSEA. CDR3: CSVEDPVGRGLGNEQFF. As DNA, the CDR3 is TGCAGCGTTGAAGATCCCGTGGGCAGGGGGCTGGGCAATGAGCAGTTCTTC.

This chain joins TRBV7-9 and TRBJ2-3; 14 nucleotides align to TRBD2. The CDR3 length is 17 residues. V shed 0 bases, J shed 5 bases, and the junction held 4 bases outside the gene matches. Germline V gene data show CDR1 as SEHNR and CDR2 as FQNEAQ (reference sequence). For the CDR3, the DNA is TGTGCCAGCAGCTTAGCGTCGGGACTAGCGGGGGTAGATACGCAGTATTTT. Its protein is CASSLASGLAGVDTQYF.

This clonotype was picked up a small number of times. The V gene is TRBV4-1, the J gene TRBJ2-5; D is possibly TRBD1 (5 bases). Germline values: CDR1 MGHRA, CDR2 YSYEKL. Trimming removed 2 bases from V and 3 bases from J, with 7 bases in between. This CDR3 is built from 13 residues. DNA of the CDR3: TGCGCCAGCAGCCAATGGACAAAAGAGACCCAGTACTTC. It encodes CASSQWTKETQYF.